Below, 14 T cell receptor beta chains from the same sample are listed, as sequenced in a study of blood T cell repertoires in COVID-19. Only in-frame clones appear in the TCRdb table, and some are missing; sequencing was by immunoSEQ multiplex PCR. The sample lists about 130,000 clones; almost 85% were seen once. Sequenced input: peripheral blood. These receptors were taken from a woman in her thirties who had recovered from COVID-19.

This clone was counted once. This chain's CDR3 is CATSTRDLPPGGYTF. CDR3 nucleotide sequence: TGTGCCACCAGCACGCGGGACCTCCCACCTGGGGGCTACACCTTC. The V gene is TRBV15, the J gene TRBJ1-2; D possibly corresponds to TRBD1 (5 bases). Germline values: CDR1 LNHNV, CDR2 YYDKDF (reference sequence). CDR3 length: 15 residues. V was clipped by 4 bases and J by 8 bases, with 20 bases between them.

This clone was picked up one time. This chain joins TRBV24-1 and TRBJ2-2; D ambiguous. This CDR3 is 15 amino acids long. The V and J ends lost 4 bases and 0 bases respectively, with 8 bases between them. Germline assignment: CDR1 KGHDR and CDR2 SFDVKD. CDR3 loop: CATSDSFANTGELFF. The DNA for the CDR3 is TGTGCCACCAGTGACTCCTTCGCGAACACCGGGGAGCTGTTTTTT.

This chain joins TRBV6-6 and TRBJ2-7, with D tentatively TRBD2 (5 bases). Germline lookup yields CDR1 MNHNY and CDR2 SVGAGI (reference sequence). Trimming shortened V by 7 bases and J by 0 bases, and 13 bases separated the two germline ends. The CDR3 has 14 residues. This chain's CDR3 is CASKLGPNSYEQYF. The DNA for the CDR3 is TGTGCCAGCAAACTAGGACCGAACTCCTACGAGCAGTACTTC.

The chain combines TRBV4-1 with TRBJ1-2; D perhaps matches TRBD1 (5 bases). The V gene lost 1 base and the J gene lost 8 bases, with 17 bases spanning the gap. Germline CDR1 reads MGHRA; CDR2 reads YSYEKL. The CDR3 covers 15 residues. The DNA for the CDR3 is TGCGCCAGCAGCCAAGTAGGGGTCATCGTCGACGGCTACACCTTC. It encodes CASSQVGVIVDGYTF.

CDR3 in DNA: TGTGCCAGTAGTATGAGGGGGTCCTACGAGCAGTACTTC. Encoded protein: CASSMRGSYEQYF. The V call is TRBV19, the J call TRBJ2-7, with D tentatively TRBD1 (6 bases). Germline-derived CDR1 and CDR2 are LNHDA and SQIVND (reference sequence). V lost 3 bases, J lost 1 base, and 7 bases lay in between. The CDR3 totals 13 residues.

The V and J genes are TRBV5-6 and TRBJ2-7; TRBD2 might be the D (6 bases). Trimming left V 0 bases short and J 2 bases short, with 18 bases between. This CDR3 is built from 17 residues. Germline-derived CDR1 and CDR2 are SGHDT and YYEEEE. The CDR3 sequence: CASSLDSGEGLPYEQYF. The CDR3 region has the DNA TGTGCCAGCAGCTTGGATTCGGGAGAAGGACTCCCCTACGAGCAGTACTTC.

The CDR3 spells CASSIRGQGAYEQYF. In DNA, the CDR3 is TGTGCCAGCTCAATTAGGGGACAGGGGGCCTACGAGCAGTACTTC. The chain recombines TRBV18 with TRBJ2-7; 11 bases agree with TRBD1. V lost 5 bases and J lost 2; bases outside the gene matches: 5. The germline CDR1 and CDR2 sequences are KGHSH and LQKENI. CDR3 length equals 15 residues.

The V gene is TRBV6-5, the J gene TRBJ1-1; maybe TRBD1 (5 bases). Trimming took 0 bases from V and 5 from J, leaving 13 bases between them. This CDR3 has 15 amino acids. Germline V gene sequence: CDR1 MNHEY, CDR2 SVGAGI. The CDR3, as DNA: TGTGCCAGCAGTTACTCGGGAGGGGCGCGGACTGAAGCTTTCTTT. Residues: CASSYSGGARTEAFF.

The V and J genes are TRBV6-5 and TRBJ2-2; D remains ambiguous. CDR3 length equals 15 residues. V lost 8 bases to trimming and J lost 0 bases, with 13 bases between them. In germline, CDR1 is MNHEY, CDR2 SVGAGI. CDR3 loop: CASGPPGSNTGELFF. In nucleotides, the CDR3 is TGTGCCAGCGGCCCTCCGGGTTCGAACACCGGGGAGCTGTTTTTT.

The chain is built from TRBV9 and TRBJ2-1, with 7 bases that match TRBD2. V gave up 4 bases and J gave up 4 bases; unmatched junction bases: 8. Germline lookup yields CDR1 SGDLS and CDR2 YYNGEE. The CDR3 loop spans 15 amino acids. CDR3 DNA: TGTGCCAGCAGCCCCGGGGAGGGTGGGTACAATGAGCAGTTCTTC. Its translation: CASSPGEGGYNEQFF. Variable domain in full (rest from reference TRBV9 and TRBJ2-1): DSGVTQTPKHLITATGQRVTLRCSPRSGDLSVYWYQQSLDQGLQFLIQYYNGEERAKGNILERFSAQQFPDLHSELNLSSLELGDSALYFCASSPGEGGYNEQFFGPGTRLTVL.

J is TRBJ2-2 and V is TRBV7-2; 10 nucleotides agree with TRBD2. The CDR3 loop spans 17 amino acids. The V gene's germline CDR1 is SGHTA and CDR2 FQGNSA. Trimming took 3 bases from V and 3 from J; bases not matched to a gene: 7. The CDR3 DNA sequence: TGTGCCAGCAGCTTGCCTAGCGGGAGAAGGTACACCGGGGAGCTGTTTTTT. Protein: CASSLPSGRRYTGELFF. Together with reference TRBV7-2 and TRBJ2-2, the CDR3 gives the full variable domain: GAGVSQSPSNKVTEKGKDVELRCDPISGHTALYWYRQSLGQGLEFLIYFQGNSAPDKSGLPSDRFSAERTGGSVSTLTIQRTQQEDSAVYLCASSLPSGRRYTGELFFGEGSRLTVL.

For the CDR3, the DNA is TGTGCCAGCAGCTTAGGTCGACAGGGCAATGAAAAACTGTTTTTT. Its protein is CASSLGRQGNEKLFF. This chain joins TRBV7-9 and TRBJ1-4; the match to TRBD1 covers 7 bases. CDR1 is SEHNR, CDR2 FQNEAQ, per germline (reference sequence). The CDR3 totals 15 residues. Trimming took 1 base from V and 5 from J; bases not matched to a gene: 4.

The rearrangement links TRBV7-9 to TRBJ1-4; TRBD1 might be the D (6 bases). This CDR3 comprises 15 residues. Germline V gives CDR1 SEHNR, CDR2 FQNEAQ (reference sequence). The ends were cut back, 3 bases at V and 4 bases at J, with 12 bases in the middle. The CDR3 reads CASSFATGFNEKLFF. The CDR3 bases are TGTGCCAGCAGCTTTGCGACAGGTTTTAATGAAAAACTGTTTTTT.

V gene TRBV6-6 combines with J gene TRBJ1-5; 10 bases match TRBD1. The germline CDR1 and CDR2 sequences are MNHNY and SVGAGI (reference sequence). V trimming: 6 bases; J trimming: 3 bases; junction bases outside the gene matches: 5. This CDR3 comprises 15 residues. The CDR3 DNA is TGTGCCAGCAGCAGGGGACAGGGGTACAATCAGCCCCAGCATTTT. It specifies CASSRGQGYNQPQHF.